The present TCR beta chain was sequenced within a study of T cell changes during pregnancy in multiple sclerosis. Trimming pared 0 bases from V and 8 bases from J, leaving 19 bases between. The length of the CDR3 is 15 residues. Germline V gene data show CDR1 as GTSNPN and CDR2 as SVGIG (reference sequence). Here immunoSEQ multiplex PCR was the method, and the copy in TCRdb shows in-frame clones only, minus some. The data show about 59,000 clones, with approximately 90% seen just once and around 2.3% held by the top ten. This chain connects TRBV30 to TRBJ1-2; tentative D call: TRBD1 (6 bases). This clonotype was sampled from a female donor with multiple sclerosis, enrolled in a pregnancy study. The source material was peripheral blood, sampled in the first trimester of pregnancy. The CDR3 DNA sequence: TGTGCCTGGAGTGTACAGGGCGGAACCTTTGGAGGCTACACCTTC. Protein product: CAWSVQGGTFGGYTF.